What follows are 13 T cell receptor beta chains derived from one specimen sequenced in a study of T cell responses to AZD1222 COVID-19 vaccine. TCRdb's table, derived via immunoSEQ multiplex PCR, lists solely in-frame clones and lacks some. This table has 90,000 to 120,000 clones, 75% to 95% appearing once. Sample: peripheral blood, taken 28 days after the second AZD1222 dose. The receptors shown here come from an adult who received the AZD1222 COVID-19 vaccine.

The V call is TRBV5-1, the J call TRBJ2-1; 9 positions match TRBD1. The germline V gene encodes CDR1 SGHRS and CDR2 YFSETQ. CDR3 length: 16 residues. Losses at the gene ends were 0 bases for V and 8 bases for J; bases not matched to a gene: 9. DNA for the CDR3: TGCGCCAGCAGCTTGGGCAACAGGGGGCGCTTGGATGAGCAGTTCTTC. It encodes CASSLGNRGRLDEQFF.

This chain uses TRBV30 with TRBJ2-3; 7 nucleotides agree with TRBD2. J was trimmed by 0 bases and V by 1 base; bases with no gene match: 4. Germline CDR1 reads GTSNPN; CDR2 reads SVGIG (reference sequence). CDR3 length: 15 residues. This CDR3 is CAWSDGRGSTDTQYF. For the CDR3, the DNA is TGTGCCTGGAGTGACGGGCGGGGGAGCACAGATACGCAGTATTTT.

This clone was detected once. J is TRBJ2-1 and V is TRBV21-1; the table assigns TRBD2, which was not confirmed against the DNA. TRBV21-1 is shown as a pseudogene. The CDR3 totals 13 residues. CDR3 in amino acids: CASFEEDDNEQFF. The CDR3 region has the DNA TGTGCCAGCTTTGAGGAGGATGACAATGAGCAGTTCTTC.

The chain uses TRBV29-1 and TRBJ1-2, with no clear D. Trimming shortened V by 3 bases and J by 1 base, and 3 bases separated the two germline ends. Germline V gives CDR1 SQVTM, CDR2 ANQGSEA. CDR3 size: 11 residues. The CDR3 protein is CSVDVNYGYTF. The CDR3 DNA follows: TGCAGCGTTGATGTTAACTATGGCTACACCTTC.

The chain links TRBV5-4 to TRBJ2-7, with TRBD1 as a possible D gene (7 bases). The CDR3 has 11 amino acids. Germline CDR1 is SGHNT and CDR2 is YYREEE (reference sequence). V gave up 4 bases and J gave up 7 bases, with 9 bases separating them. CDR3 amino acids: CASSAGGEQYF. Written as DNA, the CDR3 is TGTGCCAGCAGCGCAGGGGGGGAGCAGTACTTC.

The CDR3, as DNA: TGCGCCAGCAGCCACCTCGGACAGGGGAGAGAGGAGCAGTACTTC. Amino acids: CASSHLGQGREEQYF. The chain couples TRBV4-1 to TRBJ2-7; 9 bases fit TRBD1. CDR1 is MGHRA and CDR2 is YSYEKL in the germline V gene. V lost 3 bases to trimming and J lost 7 bases; unmatched junction nucleotides: 10. The CDR3 is made up of 15 amino acids.

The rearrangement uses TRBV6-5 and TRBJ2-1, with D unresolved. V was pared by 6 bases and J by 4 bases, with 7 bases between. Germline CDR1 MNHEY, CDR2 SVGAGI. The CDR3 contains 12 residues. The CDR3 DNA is TGTGCCAGCAGGACTCATTACAATGAGCAGTTCTTC. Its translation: CASRTHYNEQFF.

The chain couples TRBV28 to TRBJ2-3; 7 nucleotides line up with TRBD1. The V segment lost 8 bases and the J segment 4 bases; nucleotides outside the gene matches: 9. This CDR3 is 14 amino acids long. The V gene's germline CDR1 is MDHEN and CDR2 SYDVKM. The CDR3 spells CASGQVGDADTQYF. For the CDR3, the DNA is TGTGCCAGCGGACAGGTGGGGGATGCAGATACGCAGTATTTT.

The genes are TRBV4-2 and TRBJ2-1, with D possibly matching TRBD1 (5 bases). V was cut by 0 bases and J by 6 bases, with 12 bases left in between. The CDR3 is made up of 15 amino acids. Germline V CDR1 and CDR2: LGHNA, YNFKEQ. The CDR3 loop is CASSQDGREGNEQFF. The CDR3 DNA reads TGTGCCAGCAGCCAAGATGGCAGGGAAGGCAATGAGCAGTTCTTC.

The CDR3, as DNA: TGTGCCAGCAGCTTAGTTCCCAGGGGGTACGAGCAGTACTTC. This encodes CASSLVPRGYEQYF. V and J are TRBV11-2 and TRBJ2-7; 7 positions match TRBD1. The CDR3 extends over 14 amino acids. CDR1 and CDR2 (germline): SGHAT, FQNNGV. After removal of 1 base from V and 4 bases from J, the junction contained 4 bases not matched to a gene.

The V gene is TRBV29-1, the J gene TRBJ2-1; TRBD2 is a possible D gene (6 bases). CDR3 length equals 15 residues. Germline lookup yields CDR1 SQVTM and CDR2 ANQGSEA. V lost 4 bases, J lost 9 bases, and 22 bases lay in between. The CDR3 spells CSVGKRLERVGEQFF. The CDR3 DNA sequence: TGCAGCGTTGGAAAAAGACTAGAAAGAGTGGGTGAGCAGTTCTTC.

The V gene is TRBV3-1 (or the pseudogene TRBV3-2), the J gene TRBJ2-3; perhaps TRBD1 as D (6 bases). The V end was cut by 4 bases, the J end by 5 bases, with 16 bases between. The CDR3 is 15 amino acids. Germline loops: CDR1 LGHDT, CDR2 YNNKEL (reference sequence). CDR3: CASSLRVGAKDTQYF. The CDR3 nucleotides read TGTGCCAGCAGCCTCCGGGTGGGGGCCAAAGATACGCAGTATTTT.

The CDR3 coding sequence is TGTGCCAGCAGTTTCGGGGGAAGTGAAAAACTGTTTTTT. It specifies CASSFGGSEKLFF. The chain links TRBV6-2 or TRBV6-3 to TRBJ1-4, with D possibly TRBD1 on 5 matching bases. This CDR3 spans 13 amino acids. V was cut by 4 bases and J by 7 bases, with 10 bases left in between. CDR1 and CDR2 (germline): MNHEY, SVGEGT.